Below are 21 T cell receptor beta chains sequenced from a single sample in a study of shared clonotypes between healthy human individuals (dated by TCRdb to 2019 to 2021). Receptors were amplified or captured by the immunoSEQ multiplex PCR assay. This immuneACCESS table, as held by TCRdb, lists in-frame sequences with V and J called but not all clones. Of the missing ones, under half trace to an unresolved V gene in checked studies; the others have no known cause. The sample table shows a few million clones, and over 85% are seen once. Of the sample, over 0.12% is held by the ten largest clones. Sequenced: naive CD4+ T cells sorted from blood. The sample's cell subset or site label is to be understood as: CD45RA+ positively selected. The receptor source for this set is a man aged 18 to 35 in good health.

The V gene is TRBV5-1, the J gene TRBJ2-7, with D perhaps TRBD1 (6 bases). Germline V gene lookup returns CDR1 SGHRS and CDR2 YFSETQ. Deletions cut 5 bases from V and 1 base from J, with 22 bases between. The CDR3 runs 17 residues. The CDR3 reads CASSPLRGQMGSYEQYF. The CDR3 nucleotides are TGCGCCAGCAGTCCTCTCAGGGGCCAGATGGGGTCCTACGAGCAGTACTTC.

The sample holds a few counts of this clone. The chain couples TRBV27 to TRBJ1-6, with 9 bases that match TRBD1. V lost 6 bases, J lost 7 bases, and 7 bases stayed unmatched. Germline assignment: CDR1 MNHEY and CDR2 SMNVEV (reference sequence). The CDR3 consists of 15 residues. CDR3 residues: CASRPDRGANSPLHF. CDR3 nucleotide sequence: TGTGCCAGCAGACCCGACAGGGGGGCCAATTCACCCCTCCACTTT.

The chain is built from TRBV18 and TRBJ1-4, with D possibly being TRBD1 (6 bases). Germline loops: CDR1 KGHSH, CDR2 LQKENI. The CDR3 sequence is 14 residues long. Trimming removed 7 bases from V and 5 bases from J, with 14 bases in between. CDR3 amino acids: CASLTGKENEKLFF. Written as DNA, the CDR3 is TGTGCCAGCTTAACAGGGAAGGAGAATGAAAAACTGTTTTTT.

For the CDR3, the DNA is TGTGCCAGCAGCGTAGGTCAGGGGAAGGATGGTAGGCAGTACTTC. Residues: CASSVGQGKDGRQYF. The chain recombines TRBV9 with TRBJ2-7, with D possibly matching TRBD1 (6 bases). Germline CDR1 reads SGDLS; CDR2 reads YYNGEE. The V gene lost 0 bases and the J gene lost 9 bases, with 19 bases spanning the gap. There are 15 residues in the CDR3.

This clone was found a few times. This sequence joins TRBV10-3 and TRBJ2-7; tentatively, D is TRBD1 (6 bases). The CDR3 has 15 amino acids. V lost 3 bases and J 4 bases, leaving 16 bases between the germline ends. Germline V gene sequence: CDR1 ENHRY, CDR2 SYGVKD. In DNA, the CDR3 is TGTGCCATCAGTGAACCAGACAGGAATGGATACGAGCAGTACTTC. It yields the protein CAISEPDRNGYEQYF.

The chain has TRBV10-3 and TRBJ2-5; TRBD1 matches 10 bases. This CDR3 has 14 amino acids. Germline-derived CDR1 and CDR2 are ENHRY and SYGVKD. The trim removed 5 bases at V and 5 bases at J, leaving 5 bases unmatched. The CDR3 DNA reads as TGTGCCATCAGTCAGACAGGGGGCTTGGAGACCCAGTACTTC. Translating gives CAISQTGGLETQYF.

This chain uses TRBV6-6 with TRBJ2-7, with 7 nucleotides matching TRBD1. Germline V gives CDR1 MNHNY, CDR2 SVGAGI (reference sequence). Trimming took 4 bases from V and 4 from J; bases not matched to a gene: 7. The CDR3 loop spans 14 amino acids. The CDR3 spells CASSSPRQGYEQYF. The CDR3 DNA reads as TGTGCCAGCAGTTCCCCACGACAGGGTTACGAGCAGTACTTC.

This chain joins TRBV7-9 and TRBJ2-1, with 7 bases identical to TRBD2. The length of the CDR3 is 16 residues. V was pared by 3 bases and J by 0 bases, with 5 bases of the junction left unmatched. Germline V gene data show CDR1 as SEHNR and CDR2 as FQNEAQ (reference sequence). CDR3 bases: TGTGCCAGCAGCTTCCAGGGAGGGAACTCCTACAATGAGCAGTTCTTC. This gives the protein CASSFQGGNSYNEQFF.

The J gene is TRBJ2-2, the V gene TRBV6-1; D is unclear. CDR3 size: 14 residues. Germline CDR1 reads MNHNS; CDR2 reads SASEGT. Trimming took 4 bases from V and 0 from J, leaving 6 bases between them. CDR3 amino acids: CASSAGPNTGELFF. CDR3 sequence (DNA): TGTGCCAGCAGTGCCGGGCCGAACACCGGGGAGCTGTTTTTT.

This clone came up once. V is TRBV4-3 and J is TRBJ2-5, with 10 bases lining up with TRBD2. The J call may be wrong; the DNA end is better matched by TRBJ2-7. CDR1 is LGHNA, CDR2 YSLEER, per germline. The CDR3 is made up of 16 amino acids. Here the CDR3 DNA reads TGCGCCAGCAGCCGACGACTAGCGGGTTTAACCTACGAGCAGTACTTC. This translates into CASSRRLAGLTYEQYF.

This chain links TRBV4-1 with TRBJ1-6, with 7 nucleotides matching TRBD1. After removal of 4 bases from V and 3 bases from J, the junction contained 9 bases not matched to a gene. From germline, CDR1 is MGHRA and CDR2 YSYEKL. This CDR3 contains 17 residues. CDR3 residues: CASSLRPGTDYNSPLHF. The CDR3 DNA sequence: TGCGCCAGCAGCCTTCGACCCGGGACAGACTATAATTCACCCCTCCACTTT.

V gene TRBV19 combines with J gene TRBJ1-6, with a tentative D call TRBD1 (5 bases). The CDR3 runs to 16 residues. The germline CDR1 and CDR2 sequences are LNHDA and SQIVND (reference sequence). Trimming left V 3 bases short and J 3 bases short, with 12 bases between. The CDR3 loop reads CASSIGGTLYNSPLHF. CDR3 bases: TGTGCCAGTAGTATCGGGGGTACCCTCTATAATTCACCCCTCCACTTT.

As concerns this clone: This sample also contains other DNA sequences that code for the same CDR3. CDR3 in DNA: TGCGCCAGCAGCTTGGGGCGGGAGGGGGAGACCCAGTACTTC. The encoded protein is CASSLGREGETQYF. The rearrangement uses TRBV5-1 and TRBJ2-5; 9 bases match TRBD2. With 0 bases clipped from V and 5 bases from J, the junction kept 2 bases outside the gene matches. The CDR3 is made up of 14 amino acids. Germline V gives CDR1 SGHRS, CDR2 YFSETQ. The whole variable domain, remainder taken from reference TRBV5-1 and TRBJ2-5, is KAGVTQTPRYLIKTRGQQVTLSCSPISGHRSVSWYQQTPGQGLQFLFEYFSETQRNKGNFPGRFSGRQFSNSRSEMNVSTLELGDSALYLCASSLGREGETQYFGPGTRLLVL.

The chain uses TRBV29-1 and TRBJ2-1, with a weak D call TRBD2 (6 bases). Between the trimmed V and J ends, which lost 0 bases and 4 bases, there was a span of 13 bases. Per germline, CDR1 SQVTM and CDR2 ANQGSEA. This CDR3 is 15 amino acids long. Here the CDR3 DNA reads TGCAGCGTTGAAGACCCGCGGACTACATACAATGAGCAGTTCTTC. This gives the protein CSVEDPRTTYNEQFF.

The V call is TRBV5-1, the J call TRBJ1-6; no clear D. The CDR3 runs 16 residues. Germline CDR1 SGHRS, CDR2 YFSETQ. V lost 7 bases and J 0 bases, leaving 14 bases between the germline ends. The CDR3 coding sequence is TGCGCCAGCCGGACCGACACCGGCTCCTATAATTCACCCCTCCACTTT. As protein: CASRTDTGSYNSPLHF.

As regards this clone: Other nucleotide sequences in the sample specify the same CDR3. CDR3 sequence: CASSSRDEQYF. CDR3 in DNA: TGCGCCAGCAGCTCACGGGACGAGCAGTACTTC. The rearrangement links TRBV5-1 to TRBJ2-7; D uncertain. With 3 bases removed from V and 5 bases from J, the gap between germline ends came to 6 bases. The CDR3 consists of 11 residues. Germline-derived CDR1 and CDR2 are SGHRS and YFSETQ.

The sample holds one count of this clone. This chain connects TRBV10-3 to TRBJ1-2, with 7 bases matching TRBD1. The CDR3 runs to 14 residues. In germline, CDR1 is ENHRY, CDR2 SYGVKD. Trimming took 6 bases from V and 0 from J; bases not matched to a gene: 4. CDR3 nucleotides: TGTGCCATCAGGCCGGGACAGTCTAACTATGGCTACACCTTC. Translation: CAIRPGQSNYGYTF.

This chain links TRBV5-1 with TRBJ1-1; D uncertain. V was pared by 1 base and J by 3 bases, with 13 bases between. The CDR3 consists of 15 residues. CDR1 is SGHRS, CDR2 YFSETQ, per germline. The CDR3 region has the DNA TGCGCCAGCAGCTTGTTGGCATCAAGGGACACTGAAGCTTTCTTT. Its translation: CASSLLASRDTEAFF.

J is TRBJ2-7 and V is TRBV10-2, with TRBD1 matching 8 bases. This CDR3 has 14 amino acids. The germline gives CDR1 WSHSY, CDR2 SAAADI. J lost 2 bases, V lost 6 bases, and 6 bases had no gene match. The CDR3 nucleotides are TGCGCCAGCAGGGACAGGGCCCTGGCCTACGAGCAGTACTTC. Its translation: CASRDRALAYEQYF.

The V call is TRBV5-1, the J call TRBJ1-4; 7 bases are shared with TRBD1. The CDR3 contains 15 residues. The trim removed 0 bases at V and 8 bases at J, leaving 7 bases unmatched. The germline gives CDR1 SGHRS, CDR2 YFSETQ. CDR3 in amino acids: CASSLVGGVEEKLFF. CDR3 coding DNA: TGCGCCAGCAGCTTGGTAGGGGGCGTCGAGGAAAAACTGTTTTTT. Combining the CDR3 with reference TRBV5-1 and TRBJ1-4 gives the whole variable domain KAGVTQTPRYLIKTRGQQVTLSCSPISGHRSVSWYQQTPGQGLQFLFEYFSETQRNKGNFPGRFSGRQFSNSRSEMNVSTLELGDSALYLCASSLVGGVEEKLFFGSGTQLSVL.

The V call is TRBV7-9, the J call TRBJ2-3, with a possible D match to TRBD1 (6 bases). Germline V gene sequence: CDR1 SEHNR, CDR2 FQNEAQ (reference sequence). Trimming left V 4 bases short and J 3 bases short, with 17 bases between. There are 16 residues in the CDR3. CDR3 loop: CASSSRGRGGTDTQYF. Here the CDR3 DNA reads TGTGCCAGCAGCTCCAGGGGTAGAGGTGGGACAGATACGCAGTATTTT.